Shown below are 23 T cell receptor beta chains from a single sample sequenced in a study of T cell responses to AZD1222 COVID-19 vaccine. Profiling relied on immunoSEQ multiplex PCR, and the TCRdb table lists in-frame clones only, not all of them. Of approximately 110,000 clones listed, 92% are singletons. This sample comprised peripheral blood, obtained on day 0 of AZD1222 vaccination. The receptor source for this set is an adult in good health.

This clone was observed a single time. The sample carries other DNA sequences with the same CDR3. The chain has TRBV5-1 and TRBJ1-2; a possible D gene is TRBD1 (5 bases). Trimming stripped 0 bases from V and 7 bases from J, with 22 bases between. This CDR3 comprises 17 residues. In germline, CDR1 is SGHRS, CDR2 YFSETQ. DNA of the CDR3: TGCGCCAGCAGCTTGGAGGGGCAGGTAGCGAGGAAGTCTGGCTACACCTTC. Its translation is CASSLEGQVARKSGYTF.

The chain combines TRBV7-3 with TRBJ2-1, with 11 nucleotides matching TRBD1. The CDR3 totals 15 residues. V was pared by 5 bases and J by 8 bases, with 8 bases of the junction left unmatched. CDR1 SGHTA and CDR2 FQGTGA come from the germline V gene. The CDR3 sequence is CASSQGTGGEYEQFF. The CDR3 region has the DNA TGTGCCAGCAGCCAGGGGACAGGGGGTGAATATGAGCAGTTCTTC.

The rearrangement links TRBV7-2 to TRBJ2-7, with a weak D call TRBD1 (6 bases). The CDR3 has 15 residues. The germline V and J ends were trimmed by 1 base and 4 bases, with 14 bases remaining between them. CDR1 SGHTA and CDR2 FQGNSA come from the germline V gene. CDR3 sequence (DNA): TGTGCCAGCAGCTTAGTTCGAGGACAGAAGTACGAGCAGTACTTC. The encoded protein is CASSLVRGQKYEQYF.

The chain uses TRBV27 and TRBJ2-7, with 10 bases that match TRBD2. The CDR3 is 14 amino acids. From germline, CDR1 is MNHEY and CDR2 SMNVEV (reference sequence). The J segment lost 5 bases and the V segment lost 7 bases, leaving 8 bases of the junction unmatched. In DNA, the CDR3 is TGTGCCAGCAAGCGGGAGGGCCGAAGAGACGAGCAGTACTTC. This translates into CASKREGRRDEQYF.

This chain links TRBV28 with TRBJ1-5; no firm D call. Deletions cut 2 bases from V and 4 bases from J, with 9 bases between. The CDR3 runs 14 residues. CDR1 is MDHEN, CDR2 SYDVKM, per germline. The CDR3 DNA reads TGTGCCAGCAGTTTAATGGCGGGAAATCAGCCCCAGCATTTT. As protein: CASSLMAGNQPQHF.

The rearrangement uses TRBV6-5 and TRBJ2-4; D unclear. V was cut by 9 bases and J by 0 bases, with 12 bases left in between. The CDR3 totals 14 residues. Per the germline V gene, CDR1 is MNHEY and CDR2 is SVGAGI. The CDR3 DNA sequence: TGTGCCAGAGGGAATCGCCTAGCCAAAAACATTCAGTACTTC. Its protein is CARGNRLAKNIQYF.

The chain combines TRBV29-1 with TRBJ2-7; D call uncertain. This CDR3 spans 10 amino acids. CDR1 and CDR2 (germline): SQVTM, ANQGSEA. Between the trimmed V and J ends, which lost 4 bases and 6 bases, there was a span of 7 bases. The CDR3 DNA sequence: TGCAGCGTTGTAGACGGCGAGCAGTACTTC. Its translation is CSVVDGEQYF.

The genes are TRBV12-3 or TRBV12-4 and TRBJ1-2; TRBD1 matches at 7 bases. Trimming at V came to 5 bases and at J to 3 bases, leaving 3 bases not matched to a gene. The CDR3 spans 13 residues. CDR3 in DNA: TGTGCCAGCAGTGGGGGACAGCACTATGGCTACACCTTC. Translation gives CASSGGQHYGYTF.

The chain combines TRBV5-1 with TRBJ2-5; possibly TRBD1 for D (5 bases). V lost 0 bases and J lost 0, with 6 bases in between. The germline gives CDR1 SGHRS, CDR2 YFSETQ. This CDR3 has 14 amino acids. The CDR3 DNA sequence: TGCGCCAGCAGCTTGGCCAGGGACCAAGAGACCCAGTACTTC. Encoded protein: CASSLARDQETQYF.

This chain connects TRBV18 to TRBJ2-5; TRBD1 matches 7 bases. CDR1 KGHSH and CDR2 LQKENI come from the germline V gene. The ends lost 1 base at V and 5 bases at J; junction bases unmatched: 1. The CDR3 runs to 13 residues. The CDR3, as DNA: TGTGCCAGCTCACCACGACAGGGCGAGACCCAGTACTTC. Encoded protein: CASSPRQGETQYF.

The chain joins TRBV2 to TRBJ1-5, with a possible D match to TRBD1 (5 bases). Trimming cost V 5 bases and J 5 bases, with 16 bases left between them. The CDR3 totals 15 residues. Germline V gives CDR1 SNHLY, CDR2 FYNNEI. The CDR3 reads CASSRTTLRDQPQHF. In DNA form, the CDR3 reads TGTGCCAGCAGTCGGACAACTCTTAGGGATCAGCCCCAGCATTTT.

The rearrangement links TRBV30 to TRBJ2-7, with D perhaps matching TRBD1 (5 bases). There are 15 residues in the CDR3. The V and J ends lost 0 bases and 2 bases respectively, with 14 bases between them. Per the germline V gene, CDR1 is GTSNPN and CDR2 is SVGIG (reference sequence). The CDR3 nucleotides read TGTGCCTGGAGTGTACCCCGTCAGGGTACCTACGAGCAGTACTTC. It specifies CAWSVPRQGTYEQYF.

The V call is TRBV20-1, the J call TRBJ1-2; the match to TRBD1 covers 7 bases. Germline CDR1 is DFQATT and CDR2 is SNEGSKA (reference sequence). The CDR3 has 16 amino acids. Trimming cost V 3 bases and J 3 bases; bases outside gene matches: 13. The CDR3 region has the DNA TGCAGTGCTAGTAAGGCAGGGGGAATTATGGACTATGGCTACACCTTC. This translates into CSASKAGGIMDYGYTF.

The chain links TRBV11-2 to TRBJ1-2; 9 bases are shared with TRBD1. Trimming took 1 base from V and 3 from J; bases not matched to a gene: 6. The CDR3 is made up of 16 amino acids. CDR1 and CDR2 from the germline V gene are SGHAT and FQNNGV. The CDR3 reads CASSLGAGQGHYGYTF. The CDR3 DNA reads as TGTGCCAGCAGCTTAGGTGCGGGACAGGGCCACTATGGCTACACCTTC.

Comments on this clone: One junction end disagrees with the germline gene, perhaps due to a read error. The CDR3 is CASSLGTSGPQDF. CDR3 DNA sequence: TGCGCCAGCAGCTTGGGAACTAGCGGGCCCCAGGACTTC. The chain recombines TRBV5-1 with TRBJ2-7; 9 bases agree with TRBD2. The length of the CDR3 is 13 residues. CDR1 is SGHRS, CDR2 YFSETQ, per germline.

CDR3 coding DNA: TGTGCCAGCAGTTTACGGGACGAGGTCTATGGCTACACCTTC. This gives the protein CASSLRDEVYGYTF. The chain couples TRBV28 to TRBJ1-2; TRBD1 is a possible D gene (5 bases). The CDR3 extends over 14 amino acids. V lost 2 bases, J lost 4 bases, and 11 bases lay in between. Germline loops: CDR1 MDHEN, CDR2 SYDVKM.

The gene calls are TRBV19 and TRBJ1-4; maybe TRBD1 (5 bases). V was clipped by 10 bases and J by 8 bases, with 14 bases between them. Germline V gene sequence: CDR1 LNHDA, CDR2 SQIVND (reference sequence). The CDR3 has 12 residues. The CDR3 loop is CATLDSNEKLFF. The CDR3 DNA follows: TGTGCCACCCTAGACAGTAACGAAAAACTGTTTTTT.

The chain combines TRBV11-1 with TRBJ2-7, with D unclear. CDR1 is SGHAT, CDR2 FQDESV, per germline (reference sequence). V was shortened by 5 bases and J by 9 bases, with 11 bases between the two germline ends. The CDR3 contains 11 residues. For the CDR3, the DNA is TGTGCCAGCAGCCCTGGCCCGCGGCAGTACTTC. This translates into CASSPGPRQYF.

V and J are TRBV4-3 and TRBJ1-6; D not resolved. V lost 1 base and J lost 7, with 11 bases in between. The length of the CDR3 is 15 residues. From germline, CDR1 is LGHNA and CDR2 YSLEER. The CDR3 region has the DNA TGCGCCAGCAGCCAAGTCCAGCTAGGGAATTCACCCCTCCACTTT. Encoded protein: CASSQVQLGNSPLHF.

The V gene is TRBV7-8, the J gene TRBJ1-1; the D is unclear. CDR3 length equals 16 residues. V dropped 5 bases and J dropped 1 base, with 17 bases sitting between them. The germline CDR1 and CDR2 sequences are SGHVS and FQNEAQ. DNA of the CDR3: TGTGCCAGCAGCCCCCCCTCCAATTGGGGGAACACTGAAGCTTTCTTT. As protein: CASSPPSNWGNTEAFF.

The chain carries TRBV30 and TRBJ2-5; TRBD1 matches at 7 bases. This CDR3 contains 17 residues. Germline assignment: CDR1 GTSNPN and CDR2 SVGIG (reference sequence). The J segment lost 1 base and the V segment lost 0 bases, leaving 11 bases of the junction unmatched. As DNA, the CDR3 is TGTGCCTGGAGTGTACGTCGACTTGGGACAGCCCAAGAGACCCAGTACTTC. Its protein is CAWSVRRLGTAQETQYF.

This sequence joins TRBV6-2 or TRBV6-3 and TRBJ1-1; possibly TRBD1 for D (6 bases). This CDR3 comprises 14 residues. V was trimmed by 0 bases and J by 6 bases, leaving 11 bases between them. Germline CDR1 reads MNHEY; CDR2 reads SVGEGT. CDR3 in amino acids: CASSYSGARAEAFF. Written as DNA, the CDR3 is TGTGCCAGCAGTTACTCGGGGGCTAGGGCTGAAGCTTTCTTT.

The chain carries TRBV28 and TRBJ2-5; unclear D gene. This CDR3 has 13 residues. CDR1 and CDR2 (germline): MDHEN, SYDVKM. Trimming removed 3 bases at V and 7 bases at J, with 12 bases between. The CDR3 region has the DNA TGTGCCAGCAGTTTGGCAACTTATTCGACCCAGTACTTC. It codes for CASSLATYSTQYF.